Following are 5 T cell receptor beta chains from one sample sequenced in a study of blood T cell repertoires in COVID-19. Generated by immunoSEQ multiplex PCR, the TCRdb table keeps only in-frame clones and is missing some. This sample carries roughly 440,000 clones, around 88% of them seen once, and the ten largest clones take around 12%. Sequenced sample: peripheral blood. These receptors originate from a woman in her forties or fifties with COVID-19, enrolled during active disease.

The chain couples TRBV7-9 to TRBJ1-2; the match to TRBD1 covers 7 bases. Germline V gene sequence: CDR1 SEHNR, CDR2 FQNEAQ (reference sequence). V trimming: 5 bases; J trimming: 5 bases; junction bases outside the gene matches: 5. This CDR3 is built from 13 residues. This CDR3 is CASSGQEPYGYTF. The DNA of the CDR3 is TGTGCCAGCAGCGGACAGGAGCCATATGGCTACACCTTC. The whole variable domain, filled in from reference TRBV7-9 and TRBJ1-2, reads DTGVSQNPRHKITKRGQNVTFRCDPISEHNRLYWYRQTLGQGPEFLTYFQNEAQLEKSRLLSDRFSAERPKGSFSTLEIQRTEQGDSAMYLCASSGQEPYGYTFGSGTRLTVV.

V and J are TRBV27 and TRBJ1-1, with 9 bases matching TRBD1. Germline-derived CDR1 and CDR2 are MNHEY and SMNVEV (reference sequence). Trimming at V came to 5 bases and at J to 5 bases, leaving 9 bases not matched to a gene. The CDR3 is made up of 15 amino acids. The CDR3 DNA reads as TGTGCCAGCAGTCGAAGGACAGGGGCGGGGACTGAAGCTTTCTTT. Its translation: CASSRRTGAGTEAFF.

V usage is TRBV5-1 and J usage is TRBJ1-2; 9 nucleotides line up with TRBD1. CDR1 and CDR2 (germline): SGHRS, YFSETQ. V shed 3 bases and J 6 bases; nucleotides not matched to a gene: 9. This CDR3 comprises 15 residues. The CDR3 DNA is TGCGCCAGCAGCTCAAACGCGGACAGGGGAAATGGCTACACCTTC. This codes for CASSSNADRGNGYTF.

This sequence joins TRBV7-2 and TRBJ1-1, with D perhaps matching TRBD1 (6 bases). The CDR3 loop spans 14 amino acids. V lost 4 bases to trimming and J lost 0 bases, with 9 bases between them. Germline V gene lookup returns CDR1 SGHTA and CDR2 FQGNSA. CDR3 amino acids: CASSSGQLNTEAFF. DNA for the CDR3: TGTGCCAGCAGCTCAGGACAGCTGAACACTGAAGCTTTCTTT. Together with reference TRBV7-2 and TRBJ1-1, the CDR3 gives the full variable domain: GAGVSQSPSNKVTEKGKDVELRCDPISGHTALYWYRQSLGQGLEFLIYFQGNSAPDKSGLPSDRFSAERTGGSVSTLTIQRTQQEDSAVYLCASSSGQLNTEAFFGQGTRLTVV.

Only a few counts were recorded for this clone. The CDR3 region is CASSRHREGSNQPQHF. The CDR3 DNA is TGTGCCAGCAGCCGACACAGGGAGGGGAGCAATCAGCCCCAGCATTTT. The chain uses TRBV9 and TRBJ1-5; D may be TRBD1 (6 bases). CDR3 length equals 16 residues. The germline CDR1 and CDR2 sequences are SGDLS and YYNGEE. The V end was cut by 4 bases, the J end by 1 base, with 15 bases between.